This T cell receptor (beta chain) was profiled in a study of blood T cells in healthy people across ages. Each individual donor underwent a draw of about 11 milliliters of peripheral blood. V was shortened by 4 bases and J by 5 bases, with 10 bases between the two germline ends. Germline V gene data show CDR1 as SNHLY and CDR2 as FYNNEI. The CDR3 contains 13 residues. A second PCR, run for about 7 to 11 cycles, used a sample-barcoded 5' primer plus a J-beta primer mix. The template-switch adaptor was a 5' adaptor with 12 random nucleotides. It tagged each cDNA molecule. TCRdb independently ran MiXCR on the 5' RACE reads; one entry per CDR3 protein. Of around 670,000 distinct CDR3 sequences listed, approximately 30% are singletons.

The V call is TRBV2, the J call TRBJ2-3; possibly TRBD1 or TRBD2 for D (6 bases each). Specimen: blood. This receptor was identified in a woman older than 75 in good health. CDR3 nucleotides: TGTGCCAGCAGTGGGGGGGCGGGAGATACGCAGTATTTT. As protein: CASSGGAGDTQYF.